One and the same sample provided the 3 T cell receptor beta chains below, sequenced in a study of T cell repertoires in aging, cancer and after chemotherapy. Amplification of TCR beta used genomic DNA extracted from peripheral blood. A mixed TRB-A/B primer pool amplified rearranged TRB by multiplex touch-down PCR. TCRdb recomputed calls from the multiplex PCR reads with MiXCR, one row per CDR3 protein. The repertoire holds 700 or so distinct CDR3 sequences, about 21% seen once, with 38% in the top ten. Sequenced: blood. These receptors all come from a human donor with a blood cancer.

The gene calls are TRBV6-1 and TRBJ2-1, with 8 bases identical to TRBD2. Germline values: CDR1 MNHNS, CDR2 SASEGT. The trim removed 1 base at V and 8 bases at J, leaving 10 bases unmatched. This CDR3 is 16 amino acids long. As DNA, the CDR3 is TGTGCCAGCAGTGAAGGAATAGCGGGACTGGCTGATGAGCAGTTCTTC. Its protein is CASSEGIAGLADEQFF.

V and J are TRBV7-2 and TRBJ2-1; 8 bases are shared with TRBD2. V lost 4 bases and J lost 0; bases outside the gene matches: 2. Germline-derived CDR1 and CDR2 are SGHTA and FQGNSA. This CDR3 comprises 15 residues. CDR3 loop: CASSSGTSSYNEQFF. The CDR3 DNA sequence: TGTGCCAGCAGCTCCGGGACTAGCTCCTACAATGAGCAGTTCTTC.

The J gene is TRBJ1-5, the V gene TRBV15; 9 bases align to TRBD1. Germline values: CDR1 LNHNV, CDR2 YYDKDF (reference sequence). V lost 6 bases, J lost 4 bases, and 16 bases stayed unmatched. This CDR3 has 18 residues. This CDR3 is CATRSTRTGVPANQPQHF. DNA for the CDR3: TGTGCCACCAGAAGTACCAGGACAGGGGTCCCGGCAAATCAGCCCCAGCATTTT.